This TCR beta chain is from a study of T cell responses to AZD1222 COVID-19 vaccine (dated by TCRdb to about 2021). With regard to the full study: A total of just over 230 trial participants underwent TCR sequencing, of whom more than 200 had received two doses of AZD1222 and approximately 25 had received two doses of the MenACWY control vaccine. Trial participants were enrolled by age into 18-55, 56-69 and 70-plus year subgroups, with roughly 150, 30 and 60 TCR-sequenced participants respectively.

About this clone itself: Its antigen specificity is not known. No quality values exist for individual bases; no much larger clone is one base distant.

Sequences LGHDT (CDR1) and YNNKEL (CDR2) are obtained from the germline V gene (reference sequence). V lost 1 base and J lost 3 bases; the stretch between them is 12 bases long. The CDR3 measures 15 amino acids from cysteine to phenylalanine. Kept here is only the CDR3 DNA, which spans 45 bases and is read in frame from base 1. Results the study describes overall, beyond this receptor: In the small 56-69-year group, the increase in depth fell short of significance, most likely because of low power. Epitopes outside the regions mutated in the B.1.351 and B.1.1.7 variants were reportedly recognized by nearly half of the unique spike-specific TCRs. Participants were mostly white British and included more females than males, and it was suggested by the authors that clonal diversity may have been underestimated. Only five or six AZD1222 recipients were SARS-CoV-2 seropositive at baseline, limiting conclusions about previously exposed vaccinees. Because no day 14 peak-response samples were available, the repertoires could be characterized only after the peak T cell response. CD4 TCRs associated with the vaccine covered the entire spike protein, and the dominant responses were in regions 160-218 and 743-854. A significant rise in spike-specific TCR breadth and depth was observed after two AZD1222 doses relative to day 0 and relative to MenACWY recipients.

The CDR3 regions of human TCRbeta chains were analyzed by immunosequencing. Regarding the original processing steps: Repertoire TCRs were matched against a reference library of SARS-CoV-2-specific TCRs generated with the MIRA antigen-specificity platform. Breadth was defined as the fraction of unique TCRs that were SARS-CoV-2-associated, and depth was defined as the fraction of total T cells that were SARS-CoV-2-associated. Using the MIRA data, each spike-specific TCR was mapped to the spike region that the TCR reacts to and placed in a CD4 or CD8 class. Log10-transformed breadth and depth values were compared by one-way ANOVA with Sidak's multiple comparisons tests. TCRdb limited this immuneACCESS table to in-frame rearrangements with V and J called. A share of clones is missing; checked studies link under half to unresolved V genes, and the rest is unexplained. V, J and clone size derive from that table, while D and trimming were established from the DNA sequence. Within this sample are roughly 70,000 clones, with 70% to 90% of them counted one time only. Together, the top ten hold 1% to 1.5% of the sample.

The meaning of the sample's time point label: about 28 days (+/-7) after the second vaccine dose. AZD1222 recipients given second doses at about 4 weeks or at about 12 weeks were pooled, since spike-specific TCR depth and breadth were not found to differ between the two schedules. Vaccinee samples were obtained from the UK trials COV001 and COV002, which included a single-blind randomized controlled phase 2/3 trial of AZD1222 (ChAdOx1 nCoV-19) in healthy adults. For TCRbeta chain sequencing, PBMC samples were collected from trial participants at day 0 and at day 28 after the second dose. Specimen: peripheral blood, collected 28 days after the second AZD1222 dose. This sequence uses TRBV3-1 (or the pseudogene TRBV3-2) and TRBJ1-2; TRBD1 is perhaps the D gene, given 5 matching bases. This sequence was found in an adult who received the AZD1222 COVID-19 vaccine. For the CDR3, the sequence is CASSQGAGPYYGYTF. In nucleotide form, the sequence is TGTGCCAGCAGCCAAGGTGCAGGGCCCTACTATGGCTACACCTTC.